This T cell receptor (beta chain) comes out of a study of human T cells and chemical hapten exposure. V was shortened by 0 bases and J by 5 bases, with 17 bases between the two germline ends. The CDR3 has 17 amino acids. Germline CDR1 is SGHKS and CDR2 is YYEKEE (reference sequence). As to time point: pre-sensitization, week 0. Treatment: therapeutic diphenylcyclopropenone sensitization with weekly scalp DPC. Every donor had alopecia and was 18 to 70 years old; all were suitable for DPC. Each CDR3 protein is one row after TCRdb ran MiXCR on the RACE reads. The table shows under 110,000 distinct CDR3 sequences, with about 12% occurring only once.

The chain is built from TRBV5-5 and TRBJ2-2, with D perhaps TRBD1 or TRBD2 (5 bases each). The receptor's source is a woman in her forties or fifties with alopecia areata. Some clones in this sample may be carry-over from other donors' samples. The source material was whole blood, sampled in connection with sensitization to the hapten diphenylcyclopropenone (DPC). CDR3 sequence (DNA): TGTGCCAGCAGCTTGGCCGAGGGGTATTGGAAGACCGGGGAGCTGTTTTTT. Translation gives CASSLAEGYWKTGELFF.